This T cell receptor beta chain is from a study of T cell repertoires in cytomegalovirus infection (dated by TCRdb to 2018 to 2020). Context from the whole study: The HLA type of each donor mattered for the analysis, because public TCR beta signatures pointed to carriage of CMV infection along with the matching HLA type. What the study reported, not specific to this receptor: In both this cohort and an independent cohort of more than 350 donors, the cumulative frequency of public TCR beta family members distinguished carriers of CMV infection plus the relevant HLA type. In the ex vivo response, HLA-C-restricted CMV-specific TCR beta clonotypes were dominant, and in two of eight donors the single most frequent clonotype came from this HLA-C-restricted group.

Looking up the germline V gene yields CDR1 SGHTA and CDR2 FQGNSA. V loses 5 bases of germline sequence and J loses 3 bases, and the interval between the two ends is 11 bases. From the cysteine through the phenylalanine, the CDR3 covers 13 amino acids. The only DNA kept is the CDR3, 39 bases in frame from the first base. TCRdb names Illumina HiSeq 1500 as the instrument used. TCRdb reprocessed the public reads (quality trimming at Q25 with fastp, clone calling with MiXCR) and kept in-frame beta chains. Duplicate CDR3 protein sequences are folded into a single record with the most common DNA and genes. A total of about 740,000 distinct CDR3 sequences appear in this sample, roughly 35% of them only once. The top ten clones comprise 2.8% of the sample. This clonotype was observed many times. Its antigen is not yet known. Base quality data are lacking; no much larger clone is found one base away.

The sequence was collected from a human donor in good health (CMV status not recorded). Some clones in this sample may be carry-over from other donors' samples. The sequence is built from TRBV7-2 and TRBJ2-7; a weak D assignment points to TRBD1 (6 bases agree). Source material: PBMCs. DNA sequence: TGTGCCAGCAGCAGGACAGATTTCTACGAGCAGTACTTC. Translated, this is CASSRTDFYEQYF.